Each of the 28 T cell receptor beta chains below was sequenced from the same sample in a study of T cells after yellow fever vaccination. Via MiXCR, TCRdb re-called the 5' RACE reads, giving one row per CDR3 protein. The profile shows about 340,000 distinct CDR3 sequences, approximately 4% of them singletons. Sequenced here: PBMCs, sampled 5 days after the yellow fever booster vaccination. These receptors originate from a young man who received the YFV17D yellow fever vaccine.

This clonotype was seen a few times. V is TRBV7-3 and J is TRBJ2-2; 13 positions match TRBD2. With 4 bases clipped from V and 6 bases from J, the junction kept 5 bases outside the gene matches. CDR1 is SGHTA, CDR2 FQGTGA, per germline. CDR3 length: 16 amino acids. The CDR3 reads CASSYSLAGGPGELFF. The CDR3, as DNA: TGTGCCAGCAGCTATTCACTAGCGGGGGGGCCCGGGGAGCTGTTTTTT. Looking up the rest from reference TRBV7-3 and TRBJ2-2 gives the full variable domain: GAGVSQTPSNKVTEKGKYVELRCDPISGHTALYWYRQSLGQGPEFLIYFQGTGAADDSGLPNDRFFAVRPEGSVSTLKIQRTERGDSAVYLCASSYSLAGGPGELFFGEGSRLTVL.

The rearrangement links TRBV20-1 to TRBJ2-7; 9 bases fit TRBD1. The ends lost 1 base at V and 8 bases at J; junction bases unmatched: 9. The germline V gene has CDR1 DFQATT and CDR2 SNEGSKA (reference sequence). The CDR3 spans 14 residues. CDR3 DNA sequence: TGCAGTGCTAGAGCTCCGGGACAGGGTTTTCAGCAGTACTTC. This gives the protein CSARAPGQGFQQYF.

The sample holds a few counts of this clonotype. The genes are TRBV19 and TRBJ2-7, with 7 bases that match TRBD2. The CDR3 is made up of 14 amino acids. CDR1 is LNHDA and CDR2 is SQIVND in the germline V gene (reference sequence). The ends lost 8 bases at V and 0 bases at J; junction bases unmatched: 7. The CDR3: CASSAGPSSYEQYF. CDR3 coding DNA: TGTGCCAGTTCAGCGGGGCCAAGCTCCTACGAGCAGTACTTC.

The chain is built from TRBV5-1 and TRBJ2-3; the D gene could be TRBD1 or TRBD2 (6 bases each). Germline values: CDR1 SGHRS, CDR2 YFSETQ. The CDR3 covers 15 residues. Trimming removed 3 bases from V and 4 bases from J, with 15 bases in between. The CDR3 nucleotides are TGCGCCAGCAGCTGGGGGGCTAGCTCGGCAGATACGCAGTATTTT. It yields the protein CASSWGASSADTQYF.

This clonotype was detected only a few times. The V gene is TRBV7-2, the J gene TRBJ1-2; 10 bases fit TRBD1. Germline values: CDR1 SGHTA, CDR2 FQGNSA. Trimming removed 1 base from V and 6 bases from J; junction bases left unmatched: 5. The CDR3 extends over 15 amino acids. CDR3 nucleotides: TGTGCCAGCAGCTTAGAATGGACAGGGGGGAATGGCTACACCTTC. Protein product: CASSLEWTGGNGYTF.

The CDR3 loop is CASSHQTGAYEQYF. CDR3 coding DNA: TGCGCCAGCAGCCACCAGACAGGAGCCTACGAGCAGTACTTC. This chain joins TRBV4-1 and TRBJ2-7; possible D gene TRBD1, 6 bases. The V end lost 3 bases, the J end lost 2 bases, and 11 bases lay between the germline ends. This CDR3 has 14 amino acids. CDR1 and CDR2 from the germline V gene are MGHRA and YSYEKL.

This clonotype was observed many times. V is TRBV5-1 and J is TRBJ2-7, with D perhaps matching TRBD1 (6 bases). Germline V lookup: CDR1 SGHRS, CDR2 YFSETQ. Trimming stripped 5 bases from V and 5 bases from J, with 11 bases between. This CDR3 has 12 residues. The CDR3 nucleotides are TGCGCCAGCAGAGAAGGGACAAACGAGCAGTACTTC. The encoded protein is CASREGTNEQYF.

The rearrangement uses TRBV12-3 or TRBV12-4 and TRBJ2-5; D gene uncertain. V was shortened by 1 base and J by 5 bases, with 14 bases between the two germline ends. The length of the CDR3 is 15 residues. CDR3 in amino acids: CASSLVAGLGETQYF. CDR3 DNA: TGTGCCAGCAGTTTAGTGGCAGGCTTGGGGGAGACCCAGTACTTC.

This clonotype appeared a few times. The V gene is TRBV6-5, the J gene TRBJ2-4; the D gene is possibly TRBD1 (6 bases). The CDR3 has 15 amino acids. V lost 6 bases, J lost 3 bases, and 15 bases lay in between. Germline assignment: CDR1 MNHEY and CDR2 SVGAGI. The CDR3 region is CASRRGGFGKNIQYF. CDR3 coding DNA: TGTGCCAGCAGAAGAGGGGGTTTCGGCAAAAACATTCAGTACTTC.

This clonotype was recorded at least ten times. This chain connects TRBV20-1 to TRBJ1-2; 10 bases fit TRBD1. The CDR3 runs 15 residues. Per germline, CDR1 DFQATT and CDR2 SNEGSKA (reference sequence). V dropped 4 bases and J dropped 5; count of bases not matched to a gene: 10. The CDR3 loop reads CSAILDRGPGYGYTF. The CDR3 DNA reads TGCAGTGCTATACTAGACAGGGGGCCGGGTTATGGCTACACCTTC.

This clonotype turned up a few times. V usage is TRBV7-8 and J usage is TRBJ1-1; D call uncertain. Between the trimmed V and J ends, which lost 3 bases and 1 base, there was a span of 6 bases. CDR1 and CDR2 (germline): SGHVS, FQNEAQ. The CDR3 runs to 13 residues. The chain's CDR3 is CASSFRANTEAFF. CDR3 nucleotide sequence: TGTGCCAGCAGCTTTCGAGCGAACACTGAAGCTTTCTTT.

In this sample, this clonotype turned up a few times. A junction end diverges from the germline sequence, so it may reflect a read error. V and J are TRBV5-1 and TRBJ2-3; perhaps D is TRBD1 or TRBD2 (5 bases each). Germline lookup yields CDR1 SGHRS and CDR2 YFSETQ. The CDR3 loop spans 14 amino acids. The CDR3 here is CASTWDPGTDTQYF. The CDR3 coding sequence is TGCGCAAGCACCTGGGACCCGGGCACAGATACGCAGTATTTT.

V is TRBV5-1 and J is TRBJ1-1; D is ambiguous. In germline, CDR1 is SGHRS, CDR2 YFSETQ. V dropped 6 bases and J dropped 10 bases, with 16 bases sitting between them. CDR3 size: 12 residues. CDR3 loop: CASKGPRPGAFF. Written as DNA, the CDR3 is TGCGCCAGCAAAGGCCCCAGGCCTGGAGCTTTCTTT. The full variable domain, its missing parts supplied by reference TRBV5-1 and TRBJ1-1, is KAGVTQTPRYLIKTRGQQVTLSCSPISGHRSVSWYQQTPGQGLQFLFEYFSETQRNKGNFPGRFSGRQFSNSRSEMNVSTLELGDSALYLCASKGPRPGAFFGQGTRLTVV.

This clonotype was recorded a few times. The CDR3 reads CASSPRGAGYTF. The CDR3 DNA reads as TGCGCCAGCAGCCCGCGGGGAGCCGGCTACACCTTC. The chain is built from TRBV5-1 and TRBJ1-2; no clear D gene. CDR1 is SGHRS and CDR2 is YFSETQ in the germline V gene. CDR3 length: 12 amino acids. Trimming removed 4 bases at V and 8 bases at J, with 12 bases between.

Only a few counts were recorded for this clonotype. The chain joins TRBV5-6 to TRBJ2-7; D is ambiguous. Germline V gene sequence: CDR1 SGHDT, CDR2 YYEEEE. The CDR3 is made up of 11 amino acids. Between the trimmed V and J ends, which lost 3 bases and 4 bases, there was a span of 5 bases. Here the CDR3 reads CASSSGYEQYV. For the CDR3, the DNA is TGTGCCAGCAGCTCCGGATACGAGCAGTACGTC.

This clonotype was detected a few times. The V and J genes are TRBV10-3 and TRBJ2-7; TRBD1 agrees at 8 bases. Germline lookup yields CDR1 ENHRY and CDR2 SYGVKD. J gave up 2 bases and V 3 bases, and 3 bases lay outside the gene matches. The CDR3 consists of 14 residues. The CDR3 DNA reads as TGTGCCATCAGTGACAACAGGGGGACCTACGAGCAGTACTTC. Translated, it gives CAISDNRGTYEQYF.

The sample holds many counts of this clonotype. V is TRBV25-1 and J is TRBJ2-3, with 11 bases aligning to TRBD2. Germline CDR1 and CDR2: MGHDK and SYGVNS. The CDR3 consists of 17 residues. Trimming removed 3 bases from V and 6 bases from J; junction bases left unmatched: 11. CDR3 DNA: TGTGCCAGCAGTGAGGAGGGGACTAGCGGAGGTGGGGATACGCAGTATTTT. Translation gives CASSEEGTSGGGDTQYF.

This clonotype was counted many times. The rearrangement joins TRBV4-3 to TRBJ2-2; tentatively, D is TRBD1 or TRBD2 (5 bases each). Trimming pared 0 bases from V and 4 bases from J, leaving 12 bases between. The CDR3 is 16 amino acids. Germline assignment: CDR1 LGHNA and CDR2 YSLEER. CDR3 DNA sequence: TGCGCCAGCAGCCAAGACCCGGGGCTTGGCACCGGGGAGCTGTTTTTT. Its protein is CASSQDPGLGTGELFF.

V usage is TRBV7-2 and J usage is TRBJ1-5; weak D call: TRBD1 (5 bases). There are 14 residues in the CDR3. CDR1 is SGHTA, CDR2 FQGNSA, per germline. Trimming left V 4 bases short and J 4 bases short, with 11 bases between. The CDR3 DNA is TGTGCCAGCAGCTCAGGGAGGTGGAATCAGCCCCAGCATTTT. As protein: CASSSGRWNQPQHF.

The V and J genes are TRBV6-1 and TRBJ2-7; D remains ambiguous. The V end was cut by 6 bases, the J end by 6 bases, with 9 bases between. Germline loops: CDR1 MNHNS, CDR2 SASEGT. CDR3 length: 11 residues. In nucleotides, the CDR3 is TGTGCCAGCAGAGTTTACGGCGAGCAGTACTTC. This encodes CASRVYGEQYF.

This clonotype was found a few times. The CDR3 reads CASSLWGDGEKLFF. The CDR3 DNA is TGTGCCAGCAGCTTGTGGGGTGACGGTGAAAAACTGTTTTTT. The chain recombines TRBV7-9 with TRBJ1-4, with D uncertain. The germline V gene has CDR1 SEHNR and CDR2 FQNEAQ (reference sequence). The V end was cut by 3 bases, the J end by 7 bases, with 12 bases between. CDR3 length: 14 residues.

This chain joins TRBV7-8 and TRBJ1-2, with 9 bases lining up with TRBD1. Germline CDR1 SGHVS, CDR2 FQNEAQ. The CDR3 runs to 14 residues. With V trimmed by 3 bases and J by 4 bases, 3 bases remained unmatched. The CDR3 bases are TGTGCCAGCAGCTTGGACAGGGGAGCCTATGGCTACACCTTC. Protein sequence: CASSLDRGAYGYTF.

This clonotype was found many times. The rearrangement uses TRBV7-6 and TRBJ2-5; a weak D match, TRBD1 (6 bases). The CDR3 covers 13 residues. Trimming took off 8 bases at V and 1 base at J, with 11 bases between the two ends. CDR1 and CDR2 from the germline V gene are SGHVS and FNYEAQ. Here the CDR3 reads CASSLDSQETQYF. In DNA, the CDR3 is TGTGCCAGCTCATTGGACAGCCAAGAGACCCAGTACTTC.

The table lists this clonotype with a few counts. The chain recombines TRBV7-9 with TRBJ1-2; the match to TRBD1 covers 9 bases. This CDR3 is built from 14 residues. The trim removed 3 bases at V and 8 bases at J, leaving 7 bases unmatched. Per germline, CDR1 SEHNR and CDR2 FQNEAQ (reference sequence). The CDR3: CASSFRDRDAGYTF. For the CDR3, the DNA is TGTGCCAGCAGCTTCCGGGACAGGGACGCGGGCTACACCTTC.

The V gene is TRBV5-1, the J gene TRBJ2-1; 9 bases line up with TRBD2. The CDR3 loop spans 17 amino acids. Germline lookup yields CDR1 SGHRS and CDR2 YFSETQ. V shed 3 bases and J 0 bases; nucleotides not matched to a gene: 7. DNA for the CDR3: TGCGCCAGCAGCTCCCGGACTAGCGCTTACTCCTACAATGAGCAGTTCTTC. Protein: CASSSRTSAYSYNEQFF.

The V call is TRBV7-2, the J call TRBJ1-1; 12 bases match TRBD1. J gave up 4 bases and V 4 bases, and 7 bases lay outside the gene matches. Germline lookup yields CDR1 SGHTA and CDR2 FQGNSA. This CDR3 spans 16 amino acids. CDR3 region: CASSSGTGGAPTEAFF. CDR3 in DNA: TGTGCCAGCAGCTCCGGGACAGGGGGCGCCCCCACTGAAGCTTTCTTT.

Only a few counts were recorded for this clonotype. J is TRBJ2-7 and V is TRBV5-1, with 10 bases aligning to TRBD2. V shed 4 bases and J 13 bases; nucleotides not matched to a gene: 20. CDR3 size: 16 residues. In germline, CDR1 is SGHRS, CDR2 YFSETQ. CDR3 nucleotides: TGCGCCAGCAGCCACTCCGCTAGCGGGGGAGCACCTCTTTTCTACTTC. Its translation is CASSHSASGGAPLFYF.

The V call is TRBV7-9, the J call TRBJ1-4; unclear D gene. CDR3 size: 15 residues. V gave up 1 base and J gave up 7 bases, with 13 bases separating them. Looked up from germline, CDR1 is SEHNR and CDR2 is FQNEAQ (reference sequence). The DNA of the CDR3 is TGTGCCAGCAGCTTAGTTTCCTTGGCGGGTGAAAAACTGTTTTTT. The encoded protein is CASSLVSLAGEKLFF. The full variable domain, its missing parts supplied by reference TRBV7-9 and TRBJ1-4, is DTGVSQNPRHKITKRGQNVTFRCDPISEHNRLYWYRQTLGQGPEFLTYFQNEAQLEKSRLLSDRFSAERPKGSFSTLEIQRTEQGDSAMYLCASSLVSLAGEKLFFGSGTQLSVL.